This T cell receptor (beta chain) was recovered during a study of identical twins. Study-level points and caveats: Fewer insertions were carried by abundant cord blood beta clonotypes, but none was seen in memory repertoires.

Germline V gene sequence: CDR1 DFQATT, CDR2 SNEGSKA (reference sequence). The CDR3 is 15 residues long. V was pared by 0 bases and J by 2 bases, with 14 bases between. The sample holds many counts of this clonotype. Its antigen is as yet unknown. With template switching, a universal primer site was added, and the cDNA carried unique molecular identifiers. TCRdb ran MiXCR on the 5' RACE reads and lists one entry per CDR3 protein. The table has around 680,000 distinct CDR3 sequences, over 8.5% seen once. These data were also filed under a second study, of yellow fever vaccine responses in identical twins. That source reports: A vaccine T cell response that seemed partly convergent and partly personalized was reported in twins.

The sample consisted of PBMCs. The rearrangement joins TRBV20-1 to TRBJ2-7; possible D gene TRBD1, 5 bases. The TCR sequence derives from a woman aged 18-29 years in good health. This CDR3 is CSARDRSGNTYEQYF. CDR3 sequence (DNA): TGCAGTGCTAGAGATCGTTCAGGGAACACCTACGAGCAGTACTTC.